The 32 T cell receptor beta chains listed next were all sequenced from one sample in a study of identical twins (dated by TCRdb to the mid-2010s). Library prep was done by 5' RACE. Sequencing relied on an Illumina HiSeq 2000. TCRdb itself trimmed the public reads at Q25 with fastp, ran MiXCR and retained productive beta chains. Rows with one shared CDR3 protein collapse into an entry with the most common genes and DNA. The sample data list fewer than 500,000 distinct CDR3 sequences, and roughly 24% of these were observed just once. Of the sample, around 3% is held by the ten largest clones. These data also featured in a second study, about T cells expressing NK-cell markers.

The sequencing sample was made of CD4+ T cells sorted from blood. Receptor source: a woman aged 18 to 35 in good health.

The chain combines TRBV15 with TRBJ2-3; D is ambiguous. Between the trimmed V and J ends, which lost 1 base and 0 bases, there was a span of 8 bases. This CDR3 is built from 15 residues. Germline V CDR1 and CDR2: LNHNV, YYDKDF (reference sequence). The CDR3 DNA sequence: TGTGCCACCAGCAGAGGAGAGTCTAGCACAGATACGCAGTATTTT. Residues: CATSRGESSTDTQYF.

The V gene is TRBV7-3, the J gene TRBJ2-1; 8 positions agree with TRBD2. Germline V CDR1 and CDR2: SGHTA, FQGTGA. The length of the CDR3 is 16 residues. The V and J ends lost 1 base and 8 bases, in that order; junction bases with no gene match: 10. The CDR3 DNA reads TGTGCCAGCAGCTTAAAGTCGGGACTAGATGATTATGAGCAGTTCTTC. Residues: CASSLKSGLDDYEQFF.

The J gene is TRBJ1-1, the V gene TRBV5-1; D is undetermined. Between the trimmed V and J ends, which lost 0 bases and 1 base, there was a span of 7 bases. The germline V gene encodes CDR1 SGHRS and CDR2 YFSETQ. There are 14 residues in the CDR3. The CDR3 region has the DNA TGCGCCAGCAGCTTGGTCTCGAGGAACACTGAAGCTTTCTTT. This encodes CASSLVSRNTEAFF.

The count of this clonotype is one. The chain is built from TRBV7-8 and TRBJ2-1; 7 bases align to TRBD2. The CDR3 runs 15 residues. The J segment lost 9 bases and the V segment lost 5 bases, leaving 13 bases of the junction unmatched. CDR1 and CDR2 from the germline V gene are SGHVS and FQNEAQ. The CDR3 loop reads CASSRTEGGSSEQFF. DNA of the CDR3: TGTGCCAGCAGCCGCACGGAGGGCGGGAGTAGTGAGCAGTTCTTC.

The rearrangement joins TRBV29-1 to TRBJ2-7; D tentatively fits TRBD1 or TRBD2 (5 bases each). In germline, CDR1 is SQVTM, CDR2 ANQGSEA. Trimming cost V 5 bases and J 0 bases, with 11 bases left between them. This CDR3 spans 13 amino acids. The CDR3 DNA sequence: TGCAGCGTTCTGGGGACCTACTCCTACGAGCAGTACTTC. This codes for CSVLGTYSYEQYF.

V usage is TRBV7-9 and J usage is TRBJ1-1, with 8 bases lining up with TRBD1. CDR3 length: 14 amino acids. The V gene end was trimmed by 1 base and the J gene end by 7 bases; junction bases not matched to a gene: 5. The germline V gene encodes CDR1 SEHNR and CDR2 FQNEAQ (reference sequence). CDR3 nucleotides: TGTGCCAGCAGCTTAGGGACAGGGACGCGTGAAGCTTTCTTT. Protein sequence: CASSLGTGTREAFF.

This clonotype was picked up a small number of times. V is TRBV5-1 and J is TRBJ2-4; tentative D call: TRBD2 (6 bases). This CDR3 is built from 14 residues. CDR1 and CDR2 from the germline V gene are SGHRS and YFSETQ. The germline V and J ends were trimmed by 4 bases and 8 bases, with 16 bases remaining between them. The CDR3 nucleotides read TGCGCCAGCAGCCTGGAGGGGAGAGGGGACATTCAGTACTTC. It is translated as CASSLEGRGDIQYF.

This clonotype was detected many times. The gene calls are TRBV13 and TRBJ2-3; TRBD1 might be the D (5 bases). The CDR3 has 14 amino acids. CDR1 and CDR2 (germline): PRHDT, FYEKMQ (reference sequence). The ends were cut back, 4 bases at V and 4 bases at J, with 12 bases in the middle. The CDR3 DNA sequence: TGTGCCAGCAGCTCGATACAGGCCCCAGATACGCAGTATTTT. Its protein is CASSSIQAPDTQYF.

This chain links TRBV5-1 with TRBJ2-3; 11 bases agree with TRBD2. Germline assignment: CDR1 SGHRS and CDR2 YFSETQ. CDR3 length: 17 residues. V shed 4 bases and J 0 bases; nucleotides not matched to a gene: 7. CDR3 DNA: TGCGCCAGCAGCGGTCAGACTAGCGGGGATAGCACAGATACGCAGTATTTT. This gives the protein CASSGQTSGDSTDTQYF.

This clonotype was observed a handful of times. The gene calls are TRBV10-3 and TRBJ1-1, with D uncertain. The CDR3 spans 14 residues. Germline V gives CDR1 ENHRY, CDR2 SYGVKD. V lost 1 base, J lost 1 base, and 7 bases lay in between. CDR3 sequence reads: CAISEYSGNTEAFF. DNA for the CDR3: TGTGCCATCAGTGAGTACAGTGGGAACACTGAAGCTTTCTTT.

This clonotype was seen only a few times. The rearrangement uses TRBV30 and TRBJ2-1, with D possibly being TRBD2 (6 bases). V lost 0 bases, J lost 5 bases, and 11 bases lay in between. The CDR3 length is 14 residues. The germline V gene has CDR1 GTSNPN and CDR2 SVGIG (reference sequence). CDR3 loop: CAWSVREVDNEQFF. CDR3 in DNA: TGTGCCTGGAGTGTAAGGGAGGTCGACAATGAGCAGTTCTTC. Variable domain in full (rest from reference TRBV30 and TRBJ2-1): SQTIHQWPATLVQPVGSPLSLECTVEGTSNPNLYWYRQAAGRGLQLLFYSVGIGQISSEVPQNLSASRPQDRQFILSSKKLLLSDSGFYLCAWSVREVDNEQFFGPGTRLTVL.

CDR3 DNA sequence: TGTGCCAGCAGCTTAGGGGATGAAAAACTGTTTTTT. Its translation: CASSLGDEKLFF. V and J are TRBV11-3 and TRBJ1-4, with D unresolved. Germline V lookup: CDR1 SGHNT, CDR2 YENEEA. This CDR3 comprises 12 residues. Trimming shortened V by 1 base and J by 6 bases, and 3 bases separated the two germline ends.

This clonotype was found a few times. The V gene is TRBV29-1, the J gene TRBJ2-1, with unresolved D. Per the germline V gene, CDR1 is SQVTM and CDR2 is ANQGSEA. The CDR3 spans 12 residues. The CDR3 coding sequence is TGCAGTGCTAGATCCACGGCCAATGAGCAGTTCTTC. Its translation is CSARSTANEQFF.

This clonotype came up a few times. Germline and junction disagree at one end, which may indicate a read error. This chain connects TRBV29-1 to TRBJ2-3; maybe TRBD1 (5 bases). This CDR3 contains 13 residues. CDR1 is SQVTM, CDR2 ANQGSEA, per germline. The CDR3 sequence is CSVGQPPSDTQYF. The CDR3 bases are TGCAGCGTTGGACAGCCACCATCAGACACGCAGTATTTT.

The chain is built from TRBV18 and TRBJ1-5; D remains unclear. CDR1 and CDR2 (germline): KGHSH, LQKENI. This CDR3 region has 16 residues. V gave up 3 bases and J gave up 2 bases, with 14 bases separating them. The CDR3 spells CASSPSGGLGNQPQHF. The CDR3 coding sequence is TGTGCCAGCTCACCGAGCGGAGGGCTCGGCAATCAGCCCCAGCATTTT. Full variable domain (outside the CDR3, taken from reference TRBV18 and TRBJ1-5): NAGVMQNPRHLVRRRGQEARLRCSPMKGHSHVYWYRQLPEEGLKFMVYLQKENIIDESGMPKERFSAEFPKEGPSILRIQQVVRGDSAAYFCASSPSGGLGNQPQHFGDGTRLSIL.

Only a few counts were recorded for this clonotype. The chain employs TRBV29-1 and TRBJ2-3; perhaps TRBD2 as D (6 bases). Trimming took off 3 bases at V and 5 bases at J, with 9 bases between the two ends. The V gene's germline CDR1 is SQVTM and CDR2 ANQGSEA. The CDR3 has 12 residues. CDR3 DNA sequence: TGCAGCGTTGACGTGCGGGGAGATACGCAGTATTTT. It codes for CSVDVRGDTQYF.

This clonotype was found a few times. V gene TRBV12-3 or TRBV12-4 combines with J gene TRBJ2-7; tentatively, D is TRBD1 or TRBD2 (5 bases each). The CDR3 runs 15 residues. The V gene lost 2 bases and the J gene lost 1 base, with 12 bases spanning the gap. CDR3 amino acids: CASSLPGSRSYEQYF. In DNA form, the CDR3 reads TGTGCCAGCAGTTTACCAGGGAGCCGTTCCTACGAGCAGTACTTC.

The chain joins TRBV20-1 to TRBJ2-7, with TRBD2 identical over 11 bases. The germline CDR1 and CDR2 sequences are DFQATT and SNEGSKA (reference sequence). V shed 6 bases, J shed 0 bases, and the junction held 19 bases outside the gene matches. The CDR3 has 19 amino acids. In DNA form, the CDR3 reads TGCAGTGCCGTAAAGGGAGGTAGGAGACTAGCGGGGAGCTCCTACGAGCAGTACTTC. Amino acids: CSAVKGGRRLAGSSYEQYF.

CDR3 loop: CATQGARGMKETQYF. The DNA for the CDR3 is TGTGCCACCCAGGGGGCCAGGGGCATGAAAGAGACCCAGTACTTC. The chain links TRBV10-3 to TRBJ2-5, with TRBD1 matching over 8 bases. The CDR3 has 15 amino acids. The germline CDR1 and CDR2 sequences are ENHRY and SYGVKD. Unmatched junction bases numbered 13, after V lost 10 bases and J lost 3 bases.

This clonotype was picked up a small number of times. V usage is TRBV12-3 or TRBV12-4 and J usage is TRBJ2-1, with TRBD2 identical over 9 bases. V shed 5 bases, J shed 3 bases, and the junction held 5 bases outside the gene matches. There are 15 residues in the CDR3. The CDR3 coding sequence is TGTGCCAGCAGTCGTAGCGGGGGTTTCTACAATGAGCAGTTCTTC. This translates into CASSRSGGFYNEQFF.

This CDR3 is CASSLNPEAEAFF. The CDR3 DNA reads TGTGCCAGCAGTCTCAACCCCGAGGCTGAAGCTTTCTTT. The rearrangement uses TRBV6-1 and TRBJ1-1, with D unclear. The V gene's germline CDR1 is MNHNS and CDR2 SASEGT. The CDR3 contains 13 residues. V was shortened by 5 bases and J by 6 bases, with 13 bases between the two germline ends.

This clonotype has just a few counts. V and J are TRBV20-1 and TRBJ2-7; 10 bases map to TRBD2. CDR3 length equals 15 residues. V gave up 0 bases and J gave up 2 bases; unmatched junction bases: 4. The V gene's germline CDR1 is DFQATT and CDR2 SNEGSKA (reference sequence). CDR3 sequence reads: CSARERLAGTYEQYF. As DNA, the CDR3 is TGCAGTGCTAGAGAACGACTAGCGGGTACCTACGAGCAGTACTTC.

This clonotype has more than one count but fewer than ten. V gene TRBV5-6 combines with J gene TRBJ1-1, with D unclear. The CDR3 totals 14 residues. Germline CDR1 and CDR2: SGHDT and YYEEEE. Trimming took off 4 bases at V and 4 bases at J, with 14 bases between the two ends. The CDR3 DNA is TGTGCCAGCAGCCCGCAGAATGTCCTCACTGAAGCTTTCTTT. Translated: CASSPQNVLTEAFF.

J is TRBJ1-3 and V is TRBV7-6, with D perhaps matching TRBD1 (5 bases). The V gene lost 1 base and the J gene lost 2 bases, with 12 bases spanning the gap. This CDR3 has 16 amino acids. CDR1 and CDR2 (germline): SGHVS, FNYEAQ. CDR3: CASSLEGTGAGNTIYF. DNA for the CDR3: TGTGCCAGCAGCTTAGAAGGGACGGGGGCTGGAAACACCATATATTTT.

The CDR3 coding sequence is TGTGCCAGTCGCGACAGGAGACCATTAGCCAAAAACATTCAGTACTTC. This sequence encodes CASRDRRPLAKNIQYF. The chain couples TRBV6-1 to TRBJ2-4, with D possibly TRBD1 on 6 matching bases. V shed 9 bases and J shed 0 bases, with 18 bases lying between them. Germline CDR1 MNHNS, CDR2 SASEGT. This CDR3 has 16 amino acids.

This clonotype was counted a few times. CDR3 residues: CSVTRGGVREQYF. In nucleotides, the CDR3 is TGCAGCGTTACCAGGGGTGGGGTTCGCGAGCAGTACTTC. The chain is built from TRBV29-1 and TRBJ2-7; a weak D match, TRBD1 (6 bases). From germline, CDR1 is SQVTM and CDR2 ANQGSEA. The CDR3 sequence is 13 residues long. V dropped 5 bases and J dropped 6 bases, with 17 bases sitting between them.

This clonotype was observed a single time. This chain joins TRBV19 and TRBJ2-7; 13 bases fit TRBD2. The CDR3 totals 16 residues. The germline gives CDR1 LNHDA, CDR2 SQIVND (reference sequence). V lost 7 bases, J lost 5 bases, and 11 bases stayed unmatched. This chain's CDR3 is CASNQGRGLAGDEQYF. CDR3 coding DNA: TGTGCCAGTAATCAAGGAAGAGGACTAGCGGGAGACGAGCAGTACTTC. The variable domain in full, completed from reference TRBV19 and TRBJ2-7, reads DGGITQSPKYLFRKEGQNVTLSCEQNLNHDAMYWYRQDPGQGLRLIYYSQIVNDFQKGDIAEGYSVSREKKESFPLTVTSAQKNPTAFYLCASNQGRGLAGDEQYFGPGTRLTVT.

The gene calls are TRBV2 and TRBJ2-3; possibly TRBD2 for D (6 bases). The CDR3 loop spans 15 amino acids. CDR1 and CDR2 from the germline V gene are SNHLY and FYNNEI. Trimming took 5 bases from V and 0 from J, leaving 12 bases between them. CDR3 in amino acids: CASSIRGTSTDTQYF. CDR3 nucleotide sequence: TGTGCCAGCAGTATCCGGGGGACTAGCACAGATACGCAGTATTTT.

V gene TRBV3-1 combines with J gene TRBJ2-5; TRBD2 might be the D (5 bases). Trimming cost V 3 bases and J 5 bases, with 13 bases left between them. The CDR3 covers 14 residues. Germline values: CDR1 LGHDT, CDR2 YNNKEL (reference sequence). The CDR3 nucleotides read TGTGCCAGCAGCCACCCGGGGATCAAGGAGACCCAGTACTTC. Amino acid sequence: CASSHPGIKETQYF.

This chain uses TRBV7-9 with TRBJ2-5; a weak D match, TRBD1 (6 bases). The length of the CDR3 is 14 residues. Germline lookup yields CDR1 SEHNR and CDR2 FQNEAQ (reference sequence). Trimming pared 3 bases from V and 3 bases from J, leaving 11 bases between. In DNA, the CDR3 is TGTGCCAGCAGCTTTGGGGGCATCAAAGAGACCCAGTACTTC. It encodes CASSFGGIKETQYF.

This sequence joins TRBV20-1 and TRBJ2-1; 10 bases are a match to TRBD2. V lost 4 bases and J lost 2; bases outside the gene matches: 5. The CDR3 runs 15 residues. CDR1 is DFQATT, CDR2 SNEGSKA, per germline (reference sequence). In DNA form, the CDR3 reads TGCAGTGCTAAAATTACTAGCGGGGCCTACAATGAGCAGTTCTTC. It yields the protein CSAKITSGAYNEQFF.

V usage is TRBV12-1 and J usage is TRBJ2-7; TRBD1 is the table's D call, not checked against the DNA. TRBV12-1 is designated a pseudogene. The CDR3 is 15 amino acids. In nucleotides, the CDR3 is TGTGCCAGCAGCCCCCGGACAGGGGTGGCCTACGAGCAGTACTTC. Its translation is CASSPRTGVAYEQYF.